This T cell receptor beta chain originates from a study of T cells after yellow fever vaccination. The V segment lost 3 bases and the J segment 5 bases; nucleotides outside the gene matches: 6. This CDR3 spans 13 amino acids. Per germline, CDR1 DFQATT and CDR2 SNEGSKA (reference sequence). MiXCR, applied by TCRdb to the 5' RACE reads, yields one record per CDR3 protein. The sample has hundreds of thousands of distinct CDR3 sequences, roughly 7.5% seen once. J is TRBJ1-1 and V is TRBV20-1; 7 bases map to TRBD1. This sequence was found in a man younger than 35 who received the YFV17D yellow fever vaccine. The sequencing used PBMCs, collected more than 40 days after the first yellow fever vaccination. Here the CDR3 reads CSASEGAGTEAFF. CDR3 DNA sequence: TGCAGTGCTAGCGAGGGGGCGGGTACTGAAGCTTTCTTT.